The sequence of this T cell receptor beta chain was determined in a study of healthy donors' naive CD4 and CD8 T cells (dated by TCRdb to the mid-2010s). Study-level background: Donor selection covered three age groups (20-25, 40-50 and 60-70 years) with several people in each, and the resulting cohort had a mean age of approximately 45 and was half female. For TCR alpha, a new primer set was designed to cover all functional IMGT alpha gene variants, and all other steps followed the beta-chain workflow. To examine how TCR variation is linked to lineage commitment, the study sequenced rearranged TCR alpha and beta chains from naive CD4+ and CD8+ T cells. Peripheral blood mononuclear cells were collected from 20 or so healthy, unrelated individuals. The donors were HLA-typed by sequencing at HLA-A, -B, -C, -DRB1, -DQB1 and -DPB1, using the SBTexcellerator protocol, an ABI3130xl analyzer and SBTengine software. What the authors observed across the whole study: Alpha and beta chains were sequenced in bulk and could not be paired, so combined chain effects were not evaluated. Taken together, V genes, J genes and CDR3 charge appeared to account for approximately 13% of the variance in CD4/CD8 propensity, acting in a largely additive way. Reportedly, most V and J gene segments showed bias between naive CD4+ and CD8+ cells, and this bias held consistently across donors regardless of HLA genotype. In both chains, CD4+ lineage was associated with a positively charged CDR3, and CD8+ lineage was associated with a negatively charged CDR3. The study did not directly address possible repertoire bias arising from homeostatic proliferation of naive T cells.

Instrument on record: 454 GS FLX Titanium. TCR libraries were built from roughly 520 ng of total RNA with a previously published linear amplification protocol. Sequencing was carried out on the Roche/454 Genome Sequencer using Titanium chemistry. In the paper's pipeline: From a few of the healthy donors, a total of roughly 80,000 rearranged TCR alpha transcripts were sequenced. Unique TCR clonotypes were defined by the CDR3 junction under IMGT nomenclature, and duplicate transcripts were removed. Using logistic regression in R 2.13.0, the researchers modeled CD4 versus CD8 status as a function of V and J genes, with an adjustment for donor effects and a Bonferroni correction for multiple testing. The public reads were run again by TCRdb, first through fastp at Q25 and then through MiXCR, and only productive beta chains were kept. Every CDR3 protein is listed once, alongside the most common genes and DNA of its rows. V and J calls and clone size were set by TCRdb, not the authors. This sample comprises around 200,000 distinct CDR3 sequences, 65% to 75% of them detected only once. About 2.3% of the sample is in the top ten clones.

This clonotype came up a few times. Its antigen remains unidentified. Base-call qualities are not available, and no considerably larger clone is one nucleotide away. Cells with a CD4+CD8-CD45RO-CD45RA+ profile were isolated by FACS and defined as naive CD4+ T cells, and those with a CD8+CD4-CD45RA+CD27bright profile were defined as naive CD8+ T cells. Sorting used antibodies against CD4 (RPA-T4), CD8 (SK1), CD27 (O323), CD45RA (HI100) and CD45RO (UCHL1). The TCR originated in a pool of human donors in good health; the sample pools cells from several healthy donors. Source material: naive CD4+ and CD8+ T cells sorted from blood, pooled from several donors. This specimen's cell subset or site label, interpreted: FACS-sorted naive CD4+ (CD45RO-CD45RA+) and naive CD8+ (CD45RA+CD27bright) T cells.

The CDR3 region reads CASSLGTGPYSNQPQHF. The DNA sequence follows: TGTGCCAGCAGTTTAGGGACAGGCCCTTATAGCAATCAGCCCCAGCATTTT. This chain joins TRBV27 to TRBJ1-5; TRBD1 fits 8 bases in the junction. Inclusive of the bounding cysteine and phenylalanine, the CDR3 is 17 residues long. Only the CDR3 DNA is retained, 51 bases long and in frame from the first base. Relative to germline, V is missing 2 bases and J is missing 0 bases, with 6 bases of the junction outside any gene match. The germline V gene (reference sequence) gives CDR1 as MNHEY and CDR2 as SMNVEV.